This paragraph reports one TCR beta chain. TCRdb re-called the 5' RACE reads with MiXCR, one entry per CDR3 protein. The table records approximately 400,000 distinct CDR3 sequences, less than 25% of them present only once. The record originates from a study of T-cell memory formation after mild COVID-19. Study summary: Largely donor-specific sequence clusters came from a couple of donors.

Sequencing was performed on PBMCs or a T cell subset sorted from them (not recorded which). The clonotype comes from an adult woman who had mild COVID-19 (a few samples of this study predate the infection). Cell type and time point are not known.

The CDR3 coding sequence is TGTGCCAGCAGCCTCGGACAAGCCTGGGCTAACTATGGCTACACCTTC. Protein product: CASSLGQAWANYGYTF. This chain uses TRBV7-8 with TRBJ1-2; D possibly corresponds to TRBD1 (5 bases). Germline-derived CDR1 and CDR2 are SGHVS and FQNEAQ. V was pared by 5 bases and J by 0 bases, with 16 bases between. CDR3 length: 16 amino acids.